Below are 24 T cell receptor beta chains sequenced from a single sample in a study of blood T cell repertoires in COVID-19 (TCRdb year 2020). Library prep was done by the immunoSEQ multiplex PCR assay. Drawn from immuneACCESS, this table holds only the in-frame rearrangements with V and J called that TCRdb kept. Clones are partly lost; checked studies trace under half to an unresolved V gene and leave the rest unexplained. Recorded for this sample are about 350,000 clones; over 75% of them occurred a single time. Together, the top ten hold about 0.93% of the sample. The sequenced sample was PBMCs or T cells enriched from blood (not recorded which). These receptors were collected from a woman in her twenties or thirties who had recovered from COVID-19.

The gene calls are TRBV7-9 and TRBJ2-2, with 9 bases fitting TRBD2. The germline gives CDR1 SEHNR, CDR2 FQNEAQ (reference sequence). CDR3 length: 18 residues. V lost 1 base to trimming and J lost 1 base; unmatched junction nucleotides: 7. For the CDR3, the DNA is TGTGCCAGCAGCTTAGTACCGGATAGCGGGGGGAACACCGGGGAGCTGTTTTTT. Translated: CASSLVPDSGGNTGELFF.

The rearrangement links TRBV18 to TRBJ2-3; 8 nucleotides match TRBD1. V lost 4 bases to trimming and J lost 3 bases; unmatched junction nucleotides: 3. This CDR3 spans 14 amino acids. Per the germline V gene, CDR1 is KGHSH and CDR2 is LQKENI. The CDR3 sequence is CASSLQGGTDTQYF. CDR3 DNA: TGTGCCAGCTCACTACAGGGGGGAACAGATACGCAGTATTTT.

This chain links TRBV2 with TRBJ1-2, with 10 bases that match TRBD1. The V gene's germline CDR1 is SNHLY and CDR2 FYNNEI. J was trimmed by 7 bases and V by 10 bases; bases with no gene match: 9. The CDR3 extends over 13 amino acids. This chain's CDR3 is CATFRDRGSGYTF. The CDR3 region has the DNA TGTGCCACTTTCCGGGACAGGGGCTCTGGCTACACCTTC.

This sequence joins TRBV30 and TRBJ1-3; perhaps TRBD1 as D (6 bases). V lost 2 bases and J 0 bases, leaving 11 bases between the germline ends. CDR1 is GTSNPN, CDR2 SVGIG, per germline (reference sequence). This CDR3 region has 15 residues. The CDR3 nucleotides are TGTGCCTGGAGTCGGACAGTAGACTCTGGAAACACCATATATTTT. Its protein is CAWSRTVDSGNTIYF. The full variable domain, its missing parts supplied by reference TRBV30 and TRBJ1-3, is SQTIHQWPATLVQPVGSPLSLECTVEGTSNPNLYWYRQAAGRGLQLLFYSVGIGQISSEVPQNLSASRPQDRQFILSSKKLLLSDSGFYLCAWSRTVDSGNTIYFGEGSWLTVV.

The chain carries TRBV7-9 and TRBJ1-3; the D is unclear. Germline V gene data show CDR1 as SEHNR and CDR2 as FQNEAQ (reference sequence). CDR3 length: 15 residues. Deletions cut 5 bases from V and 0 bases from J, with 11 bases between. CDR3 sequence: CASSPGPSSGNTIYF. The CDR3, as DNA: TGTGCCAGCAGCCCGGGTCCCAGCTCTGGAAACACCATATATTTT.

This clone turned up a few times. The CDR3 bases are TGTGCCAGCAGTCAACACCCGACAGGGTTCGGGGGCAAAAACATTCAGTACTTC. Protein: CASSQHPTGFGGKNIQYF. The genes are TRBV6-6 and TRBJ2-4; TRBD1 is a possible D gene (7 bases). The CDR3 runs to 18 residues. The germline gives CDR1 MNHNY, CDR2 SVGAGI (reference sequence). V lost 5 bases, J lost 3 bases, and 23 bases lay in between.

This clone was recorded a few times. The V and J genes are TRBV9 and TRBJ1-1; no firm D call. The CDR3 sequence is 13 residues long. The germline V gene encodes CDR1 SGDLS and CDR2 YYNGEE. Trimming removed 3 bases at V and 4 bases at J, with 10 bases between. CDR3 nucleotide sequence: TGTGCCAGCAGCGCAGGAGGTCGCACTGAAGCTTTCTTT. Translation: CASSAGGRTEAFF.

This clone occurred once. The rearrangement uses TRBV30 and TRBJ1-2; 7 positions match TRBD1. Germline values: CDR1 GTSNPN, CDR2 SVGIG (reference sequence). The J segment lost 8 bases and the V segment lost 3 bases, leaving 6 bases of the junction unmatched. The CDR3 has 12 amino acids. This CDR3 reads CAWRDTGDGYTF. In DNA, the CDR3 is TGTGCCTGGAGGGACACAGGGGACGGCTACACCTTC.

This clone occurred once. V is TRBV15 and J is TRBJ2-7; possibly TRBD1 for D (5 bases). Trimming shortened V by 0 bases and J by 2 bases, and 8 bases separated the two germline ends. The CDR3 contains 14 residues. Germline loops: CDR1 LNHNV, CDR2 YYDKDF (reference sequence). CDR3 DNA sequence: TGTGCCACCAGCAGAGATCCAGGGACCTACGAGCAGTACTTC. This codes for CATSRDPGTYEQYF.

The chain has TRBV10-3 and TRBJ2-7; tentatively, D is TRBD2 (5 bases). Germline CDR1 and CDR2: ENHRY and SYGVKD. V was trimmed by 0 bases and J by 1 base, leaving 10 bases between them. This CDR3 spans 15 amino acids. The CDR3 here is CAISESVGESYEQYF. CDR3 bases: TGTGCCATCAGTGAGTCGGTCGGGGAATCCTACGAGCAGTACTTC.

The V and J genes are TRBV5-4 and TRBJ2-1; D gene ambiguous. Trimming left V 1 base short and J 7 bases short, with 6 bases between. The length of the CDR3 is 12 residues. Germline V gene data show CDR1 as SGHNT and CDR2 as YYREEE (reference sequence). CDR3 coding DNA: TGTGCCAGCAGCTTGTATCGGAATGAGCAGTTCTTC. Its translation is CASSLYRNEQFF.

This clone showed up just once. The genes are TRBV28 and TRBJ2-7; maybe TRBD2 (7 bases). V lost 5 bases and J 1 base, leaving 15 bases between the germline ends. Germline CDR1 MDHEN, CDR2 SYDVKM. The CDR3 spans 15 residues. CDR3 sequence reads: CASSVRTRGSYEQYF. DNA of the CDR3: TGTGCCAGCAGTGTCCGGACTAGGGGGTCCTACGAGCAGTACTTC.

V is TRBV6-2 or TRBV6-3 and J is TRBJ2-5; possible D gene TRBD2, 6 bases. Germline CDR1 is MNHEY and CDR2 is SVGEGT. Trimming took 0 bases from V and 2 from J, leaving 7 bases between them. The CDR3 covers 14 residues. In DNA form, the CDR3 reads TGTGCCAGCAGTTACTCGGGGAGGCAAGAGACCCAGTACTTC. It translates to CASSYSGRQETQYF.

J is TRBJ1-5 and V is TRBV19; no reliable D call. CDR1 LNHDA and CDR2 SQIVND come from the germline V gene (reference sequence). This CDR3 is built from 16 residues. V lost 6 bases to trimming and J lost 2 bases, with 17 bases between them. CDR3 bases: TGTGCCAGTAGGGGTATCGCCGGTAGCGGCAATCAGCCCCAGCATTTT. Amino acid sequence: CASRGIAGSGNQPQHF.

The chain joins TRBV19 to TRBJ1-2; 10 positions agree with TRBD1. The junction had 5 bases not matched to a gene; V was cut back by 5 bases and J by 2 bases. CDR3 length: 15 amino acids. Germline V gene data show CDR1 as LNHDA and CDR2 as SQIVND (reference sequence). As DNA, the CDR3 is TGTGCCAGTAGTGGGCTGACAGGGGGCAACTATGGCTACACCTTC. Amino acid sequence: CASSGLTGGNYGYTF.

The V call is TRBV7-6, the J call TRBJ2-1; TRBD2 is a possible D gene (6 bases). With 3 bases removed from V and 0 bases from J, the gap between germline ends came to 15 bases. This CDR3 has 17 amino acids. In germline, CDR1 is SGHVS, CDR2 FNYEAQ. CDR3 coding DNA: TGTGCCAGCAGCTTGGAGGGAGGCACCTTCTCCTACAATGAGCAGTTCTTC. As protein: CASSLEGGTFSYNEQFF.

V and J are TRBV2 and TRBJ1-5; the D gene is possibly TRBD1 (6 bases). V was shortened by 4 bases and J by 6 bases, with 16 bases between the two germline ends. The CDR3 spans 15 residues. Germline CDR1 SNHLY, CDR2 FYNNEI. The CDR3 loop is CASSASPGAGQPQHF. The DNA for the CDR3 is TGTGCCAGCAGTGCCTCCCCAGGGGCAGGTCAGCCCCAGCATTTT.

The chain links TRBV19 to TRBJ2-2; 9 bases map to TRBD1. From germline, CDR1 is LNHDA and CDR2 SQIVND (reference sequence). Unmatched junction bases numbered 7, after V lost 3 bases and J lost 8 bases. CDR3 length: 15 amino acids. For the CDR3, the DNA is TGTGCCAGTAGTATCAAGGGACAGGGTGCGGGGGAGCTGTTTTTT. Amino acids: CASSIKGQGAGELFF.

The chain has TRBV19 and TRBJ1-2; D not resolved. Germline values: CDR1 LNHDA, CDR2 SQIVND (reference sequence). V was pared by 9 bases and J by 8 bases, with 16 bases between. CDR3 length: 12 residues. The CDR3 nucleotides read TGTGCCAGCGAATTTCCCCCTAGCGGCTACACCTTC. This sequence encodes CASEFPPSGYTF.

V and J are TRBV28 and TRBJ1-5; D ambiguous. Germline V gene lookup returns CDR1 MDHEN and CDR2 SYDVKM. Trimming took 2 bases from V and 2 from J, leaving 13 bases between them. The CDR3 has 16 residues. Here the CDR3 DNA reads TGTGCCAGCAGTTTACCCTCGGGTGAGGGCAATCAGCCCCAGCATTTT. Its protein is CASSLPSGEGNQPQHF.

The rearrangement joins TRBV7-9 to TRBJ1-1; 10 bases line up with TRBD1. The V and J ends lost 6 bases and 1 base, in that order; junction bases with no gene match: 8. The V gene's germline CDR1 is SEHNR and CDR2 FQNEAQ (reference sequence). The CDR3 contains 16 residues. The chain's CDR3 is CASSPPGQGTNTEAFF. The CDR3 DNA follows: TGTGCCAGCAGTCCGCCGGGACAGGGGACGAACACTGAAGCTTTCTTT.

This clone was detected only once. The V and J genes are TRBV9 and TRBJ1-2; TRBD1 is a possible D gene (6 bases). This CDR3 contains 14 residues. Germline-derived CDR1 and CDR2 are SGDLS and YYNGEE. Trimming cost V 0 bases and J 4 bases, with 10 bases left between them. The CDR3 loop is CASSVEQGTYGYTF. For the CDR3, the DNA is TGTGCCAGCAGCGTAGAACAGGGTACCTATGGCTACACCTTC.

The rearrangement links TRBV5-1 to TRBJ2-7; 9 positions match TRBD2. Trimming took 3 bases from V and 4 from J; bases not matched to a gene: 14. Germline V CDR1 and CDR2: SGHRS, YFSETQ. This CDR3 has 17 residues. CDR3: CASSSRAGSGGRYEQYF. Here the CDR3 DNA reads TGCGCCAGCAGCTCGAGGGCTGGAAGCGGGGGGCGTTACGAGCAGTACTTC.

The chain couples TRBV7-8 to TRBJ2-5, with 10 bases identical to TRBD1. V trimming: 1 base; J trimming: 8 bases; junction bases outside the gene matches: 7. CDR3 length: 15 amino acids. Germline V gene lookup returns CDR1 SGHVS and CDR2 FQNEAQ. The CDR3 DNA sequence: TGTGCCAGCAGCTTAGGCCGGACAGGGGGGGACACCCAGTACTTC. This codes for CASSLGRTGGDTQYF. Full variable domain (missing parts from reference TRBV7-8 and TRBJ2-5): GAGVSQSPRYKVAKRGQDVALRCDPISGHVSLFWYQQALGQGPEFLTYFQNEAQLDKSGLPSDRFFAERPEGSVSTLKIQRTQQEDSAVYLCASSLGRTGGDTQYFGPGTRLLVL.